Below, 18 T cell receptor beta chains from the same sample are listed, as sequenced in a study of cytomegalovirus exposure and HLA in healthy donors. PCR employed 60 Vbeta and 13 Jbeta primers. The protocol was immunoSEQ multiplex PCR, while the TCRdb copy is restricted to in-frame clones and leaves out a portion. The sample lists roughly 180,000 clones, more than 80% occurring once. The sample was PBMCs. The source of these receptors is a man aged 18-30 years in good health and CMV-seronegative.

Remarks on this clone: At one boundary the junction diverges from the germline segment, which might be a read error. The V call is TRBV7-7, the J call TRBJ2-1; 11 positions agree with TRBD2. The V gene's germline CDR1 is SSHAT and CDR2 FNYEAQ (reference sequence). The CDR3 has 16 residues. For the CDR3, the DNA is TGTGCTAGCAGCTCCTCGGCGACTAGCGGGATCGCGGAGCAGTTCTTC. This sequence encodes CASSSSATSGIAEQFF.

V is TRBV7-4 and J is TRBJ1-1, with 10 bases fitting TRBD1. Germline V gene sequence: CDR1 SGHVT, CDR2 SQSDAQ. CDR3 length equals 15 residues. J lost 4 bases, V lost 5 bases, and 7 bases had no gene match. The CDR3 nucleotides are TGTGCCAGCAGCACGAGGGACAGGGGTGGCACTGAAGCTTTCTTT. Its protein is CASSTRDRGGTEAFF.

The chain combines TRBV5-8 with TRBJ2-6, with D maybe TRBD2 (5 bases). Germline CDR1 and CDR2: SGHTS and YDEGEE. CDR3 length: 17 amino acids. V lost 0 bases to trimming and J lost 2 bases, with 12 bases between them. The CDR3 spells CASSLGLALPGANVLTF. Written as DNA, the CDR3 is TGTGCCAGCAGCTTGGGGCTAGCTTTACCTGGGGCCAACGTCCTGACTTTC.

This clone turned up a few times. The rearrangement uses TRBV6-5 and TRBJ1-2; D is uncertain. This CDR3 region has 13 residues. V lost 1 base to trimming and J lost 8 bases, with 11 bases between them. Germline lookup yields CDR1 MNHEY and CDR2 SVGAGI. As DNA, the CDR3 is TGTGCCAGCAGTTACTTGAGGCTTCGAGGCTACACCTTC. Residues: CASSYLRLRGYTF.

The J gene is TRBJ1-2, the V gene TRBV7-2, with a weak D call TRBD1 (6 bases). This CDR3 is built from 13 residues. CDR1 SGHTA and CDR2 FQGNSA come from the germline V gene. Trimming took 4 bases from V and 6 from J, leaving 12 bases between them. Here the CDR3 reads CASSSGQKDGYTF. The CDR3 DNA sequence: TGTGCCAGCAGCTCGGGACAAAAAGATGGCTACACCTTC.

This clone was observed a single time. The V gene is TRBV12-2, the J gene TRBJ2-6; TRBD1, as called in the table, went unchecked against the DNA. TRBV12-2 is an annotated pseudogene. CDR3 length: 20 residues. The chain's CDR3 is CASRPGLRTNCESGANVLTF. Written as DNA, the CDR3 is TGTGCAAGTCGCCCCGGGTTAAGGACAAATTGTGAGTCTGGGGCCAACGTCCTGACTTTC.

Only a few counts were recorded for this clone. The chain uses TRBV28 and TRBJ1-1; tentative D call: TRBD1 (6 bases). This CDR3 is 13 amino acids long. Trimming removed 5 bases from V and 1 base from J, with 8 bases in between. The V gene's germline CDR1 is MDHEN and CDR2 SYDVKM. CDR3: CASSPGQNTEAFF. DNA for the CDR3: TGTGCCAGCAGTCCGGGACAGAACACTGAAGCTTTCTTT.

The rearrangement joins TRBV7-9 to TRBJ1-1, with D perhaps matching TRBD1 (5 bases). CDR3 length: 13 residues. Germline values: CDR1 SEHNR, CDR2 FQNEAQ (reference sequence). The ends were cut back, 6 bases at V and 4 bases at J, with 12 bases in the middle. DNA of the CDR3: TGTGCCAGCAGACCTGGGGGGTCCACTGAAGCTTTCTTT. This translates into CASRPGGSTEAFF.

J is TRBJ2-3 and V is TRBV2; D is perhaps TRBD2 (5 bases). The CDR3 contains 14 residues. Trimming pared 6 bases from V and 2 bases from J, leaving 12 bases between. Germline loops: CDR1 SNHLY, CDR2 FYNNEI. The CDR3 DNA reads as TGTGCCAGCAGCCTAGGACGGGACACAGATACGCAGTATTTT. Residues: CASSLGRDTDTQYF.

V gene TRBV18 combines with J gene TRBJ1-1; TRBD1 matches at 8 bases. This CDR3 spans 13 amino acids. Germline assignment: CDR1 KGHSH and CDR2 LQKENI. V dropped 0 bases and J dropped 11; count of bases not matched to a gene: 5. The CDR3 DNA is TGTGCCAGCTCACCACCGGACAGGGTGGAGGCTTTCTTT. As protein: CASSPPDRVEAFF.

This clone was observed a single time. The chain recombines TRBV14 with TRBJ1-1; no clear D gene. The V gene lost 4 bases and the J gene lost 3 bases, with 9 bases spanning the gap. This CDR3 is 13 amino acids long. Germline loops: CDR1 SGHDN, CDR2 FVKESK. The CDR3 here is CASSRNTHTEAFF. CDR3 DNA: TGTGCCAGCAGCCGAAACACCCACACTGAAGCTTTCTTT.

The gene calls are TRBV13 and TRBJ2-1; TRBD2 is a possible D gene (5 bases). This CDR3 is 14 amino acids long. Germline V gives CDR1 PRHDT, CDR2 FYEKMQ (reference sequence). V was shortened by 9 bases and J by 6 bases, with 18 bases between the two germline ends. CDR3 bases: TGTGCCAGGCCAACTAGGCGTCCGGTCAATGAGCAGTTCTTC. Translation gives CARPTRRPVNEQFF.

In this sample, this clone turned up once. The J gene is TRBJ1-2, the V gene TRBV5-1; 7 bases are a match to TRBD1. This CDR3 comprises 16 residues. V shed 4 bases and J 3 bases; nucleotides not matched to a gene: 12. Germline lookup yields CDR1 SGHRS and CDR2 YFSETQ. CDR3 region: CASSPNPTGLHYGYTF. For the CDR3, the DNA is TGCGCCAGCAGCCCTAACCCGACAGGGTTGCACTATGGCTACACCTTC.

V and J are TRBV5-1 and TRBJ2-5; 7 bases line up with TRBD1. The germline CDR1 and CDR2 sequences are SGHRS and YFSETQ. Trimming took 5 bases from V and 5 from J; bases not matched to a gene: 9. The CDR3 covers 14 residues. The CDR3 reads CASSLQGTGETQYF. CDR3 nucleotides: TGCGCCAGCAGTTTACAGGGGACGGGGGAGACCCAGTACTTC.

This chain links TRBV7-8 with TRBJ2-7; 9 nucleotides agree with TRBD2. Germline V gene lookup returns CDR1 SGHVS and CDR2 FQNEAQ. J lost 2 bases, V lost 5 bases, and 7 bases had no gene match. The CDR3 totals 15 residues. CDR3 amino acids: CASSPWASGAYEQYF. The CDR3 DNA reads as TGTGCCAGCAGCCCCTGGGCTAGCGGGGCCTACGAGCAGTACTTC. The whole variable domain, filled in from reference TRBV7-8 and TRBJ2-7, reads GAGVSQSPRYKVAKRGQDVALRCDPISGHVSLFWYQQALGQGPEFLTYFQNEAQLDKSGLPSDRFFAERPEGSVSTLKIQRTQQEDSAVYLCASSPWASGAYEQYFGPGTRLTVT.

The chain employs TRBV27 and TRBJ2-2; D uncertain. Germline values: CDR1 MNHEY, CDR2 SMNVEV (reference sequence). The ends were cut back, 4 bases at V and 5 bases at J, with 11 bases in the middle. There are 14 residues in the CDR3. The chain's CDR3 is CASSSHGETGELFF. CDR3 nucleotide sequence: TGTGCCAGCAGTTCTCACGGAGAAACCGGGGAGCTGTTTTTT.

This chain connects TRBV2 to TRBJ1-2, with TRBD1 identical over 10 bases. V was clipped by 8 bases and J by 4 bases; unmatched bases: 16. Germline loops: CDR1 SNHLY, CDR2 FYNNEI. CDR3 length equals 17 residues. The CDR3 DNA reads as TGTGCCAGCTTGAGACAGGGGGCCCAGCAACTTATCTATGGCTACACCTTC. The encoded protein is CASLRQGAQQLIYGYTF.

The chain joins TRBV7-2 to TRBJ1-2; no definite D call. CDR1 SGHTA and CDR2 FQGNSA come from the germline V gene. There are 13 residues in the CDR3. V was clipped by 7 bases and J by 5 bases, with 14 bases between them. The chain's CDR3 is CASKPGSNYGYTF. The CDR3 DNA sequence: TGTGCCAGCAAACCCGGGAGTAATTATGGCTACACCTTC.